Below, 21 T cell receptor beta chains from the same sample are listed, as sequenced in a study of shared clonotypes between healthy human individuals (TCRdb year 2020). The library relied on the immunoSEQ multiplex PCR assay. What TCRdb holds here is the immuneACCESS table cut down to in-frame rearrangements. Part of the clones is not present; checked against another copy, under half of the missing clones reflect an unresolved V gene, and the others are unexplained. The sample table lists 2 million to 2.5 million clones, approximately 94% of them with a count of one. The top ten hold more than 0.35% of the sample. The sample was naive CD4+ T cells from PBMCs. The cell subset or site label, read with the paper, signifies: CD45RA+ positively selected. The receptors here all came from a man in his late teens or twenties in good health. Some clones in this sample may be carry-over from other donors' samples.

The CDR3 coding sequence is TGTGCCAGCAGCCAAGGGGCAGGAGAGCAGCCCCAGCATTTT. Residues: CASSQGAGEQPQHF. The J gene is TRBJ1-5, the V gene TRBV4-2; D is uncertain. The CDR3 covers 14 residues. Trimming stripped 1 base from V and 7 bases from J, with 11 bases between. Germline loops: CDR1 LGHNA, CDR2 YNFKEQ.

This chain uses TRBV30 with TRBJ1-2; weak D call: TRBD1 (5 bases). V was cut by 5 bases and J by 6 bases, with 22 bases left in between. The CDR3 contains 15 residues. Germline CDR1 is GTSNPN and CDR2 is SVGIG (reference sequence). The chain's CDR3 is CAWFTSFEGRHGYTF. CDR3 DNA: TGTGCCTGGTTCACTTCTTTCGAGGGGCGGCATGGCTACACCTTC.

The chain carries TRBV6-5 and TRBJ2-7, with 9 nucleotides matching TRBD2. V gave up 1 base and J gave up 2 bases; unmatched junction bases: 3. The CDR3 is 15 amino acids. Looked up from germline, CDR1 is MNHEY and CDR2 is SVGAGI. The DNA of the CDR3 is TGTGCCAGCAGTTACTGGGCTAGCGGGGCCTACGAGCAGTACTTC. It yields the protein CASSYWASGAYEQYF.

The chain has TRBV5-4 and TRBJ2-7, with 7 bases aligning to TRBD1. The CDR3 contains 13 residues. The V and J ends lost 5 bases and 6 bases, in that order; junction bases with no gene match: 8. The germline V gene encodes CDR1 SGHNT and CDR2 YYREEE (reference sequence). The CDR3 protein is CASRRQGLGEQYF. The CDR3, as DNA: TGTGCCAGCAGAAGACAGGGATTGGGCGAGCAGTACTTC.

With regard to this clone: In the same sample, other DNA sequences code for this CDR3. J is TRBJ2-7 and V is TRBV7-2; the D is unclear. This CDR3 is 15 amino acids long. Germline values: CDR1 SGHTA, CDR2 FQGNSA. V was trimmed by 0 bases and J by 2 bases, leaving 11 bases between them. This CDR3 reads CASSLASGRTYEQYF. The CDR3 nucleotides are TGTGCCAGCAGCTTAGCTTCGGGTCGCACCTACGAGCAGTACTTC. Supplemented by reference TRBV7-2 and TRBJ2-7, the full variable domain reads GAGVSQSPSNKVTEKGKDVELRCDPISGHTALYWYRQSLGQGLEFLIYFQGNSAPDKSGLPSDRFSAERTGGSVSTLTIQRTQQEDSAVYLCASSLASGRTYEQYFGPGTRLTVT.

The genes are TRBV5-1 and TRBJ2-3; 8 bases are shared with TRBD2. The CDR3 is 18 amino acids. The V gene end was trimmed by 4 bases and the J gene end by 2 bases; junction bases not matched to a gene: 15. Germline V gene lookup returns CDR1 SGHRS and CDR2 YFSETQ. The CDR3 bases are TGCGCCAGCAGCGTCCTGGGCGGGGCGGGAGGAAACACAGATACGCAGTATTTT. Translation gives CASSVLGGAGGNTDTQYF. Full variable domain (outside the CDR3, taken from reference TRBV5-1 and TRBJ2-3): KAGVTQTPRYLIKTRGQQVTLSCSPISGHRSVSWYQQTPGQGLQFLFEYFSETQRNKGNFPGRFSGRQFSNSRSEMNVSTLELGDSALYLCASSVLGGAGGNTDTQYFGPGTRLTVL.

The chain has TRBV6-5 and TRBJ2-7; unclear D gene. TRBJ2-1 matches the DNA end more closely, so the J call is doubtful. CDR3 length equals 9 residues. CDR1 is MNHEY, CDR2 SVGAGI, per germline. The CDR3 coding sequence is TGTGCCAGCAGTTACGTCCAGTTCTTC. This codes for CASSYVQFF.

V is TRBV6-5 and J is TRBJ2-3; D possibly corresponds to TRBD2 (5 bases). Germline V gene sequence: CDR1 MNHEY, CDR2 SVGAGI. The CDR3 is 14 amino acids. Trimming removed 6 bases at V and 2 bases at J, with 12 bases between. CDR3 nucleotide sequence: TGTGCCAGCAGCCCCCGGGGTTACACAGATACGCAGTATTTT. Its translation is CASSPRGYTDTQYF.

The rearrangement uses TRBV7-9 and TRBJ2-7; 8 nucleotides align to TRBD2. Looked up from germline, CDR1 is SEHNR and CDR2 is FQNEAQ (reference sequence). J gave up 6 bases and V 3 bases, and 10 bases lay outside the gene matches. The CDR3 runs to 15 residues. Written as DNA, the CDR3 is TGTGCCAGCAGCTTGGGTATACGGGAGGGCCCCGAGCAGTACTTC. Its protein is CASSLGIREGPEQYF.

The chain links TRBV29-1 to TRBJ2-7; TRBD2 is a possible D gene (6 bases). The CDR3 sequence is 11 residues long. Germline V gene data show CDR1 as SQVTM and CDR2 as ANQGSEA. Trimming pared 7 bases from V and 5 bases from J, leaving 12 bases between. CDR3 in amino acids: CSAGPGDEQYF. CDR3 bases: TGCAGCGCGGGACCGGGGGACGAGCAGTACTTC.

The V call is TRBV2, the J call TRBJ2-7, with 7 bases aligning to TRBD1. Germline assignment: CDR1 SNHLY and CDR2 FYNNEI. CDR3 size: 14 residues. V was clipped by 4 bases and J by 5 bases; unmatched bases: 8. The CDR3 DNA sequence: TGTGCCAGCAGTGGTTCGACAGGGCGGAACGAGCAGTACTTC. As protein: CASSGSTGRNEQYF.

Concerning this clone: At the DNA level, this CDR3 is encoded by other sequences in the same sample as well. The chain combines TRBV6-6 with TRBJ1-2, with D unclear. The CDR3 length is 14 residues. The germline gives CDR1 MNHNY, CDR2 SVGAGI (reference sequence). Trimming pared 0 bases from V and 2 bases from J, leaving 7 bases between. CDR3 region: CASSYSRGNYGYTF. CDR3 coding DNA: TGTGCCAGCAGTTACTCGCGGGGAAACTATGGCTACACCTTC.

The gene calls are TRBV6-1 and TRBJ1-1, with TRBD1 matching 9 bases. Germline values: CDR1 MNHNS, CDR2 SASEGT. The trim removed 8 bases at V and 5 bases at J, leaving 9 bases unmatched. The CDR3 spans 14 residues. CDR3 amino acids: CASVFHRGLTEAFF. CDR3 nucleotide sequence: TGTGCCAGCGTCTTCCACAGGGGGCTTACTGAAGCTTTCTTT.

In regard to this clone: A junction end diverges from the germline sequence, so it may reflect a read error. The genes are TRBV6-6 and TRBJ2-7, with D perhaps given as TRBD1 or TRBD2 (5 bases each). The CDR3 sequence is 14 residues long. Germline assignment: CDR1 MNHNY and CDR2 SVGAGI (reference sequence). The CDR3 loop reads CVSTTGTPAYEQYF. The CDR3 DNA reads as TGTGTCAGCACCACCGGGACGCCGGCCTACGAGCAGTACTTC.

The chain has TRBV7-2 and TRBJ2-3; 12 nucleotides align to TRBD2. The germline V gene has CDR1 SGHTA and CDR2 FQGNSA. After removal of 5 bases from V and 1 base from J, the junction contained 13 bases not matched to a gene. The CDR3 has 19 residues. The CDR3 DNA is TGTGCCAGCAGCACAAGTACACTAGCGGGAGGTGTGGGCACAGATACGCAGTATTTT. Protein sequence: CASSTSTLAGGVGTDTQYF.

The DNA of the CDR3 is TGTGCCAGCAGTTCCTCCGGGGGCGACAACTATGGCTACACCTTC. Translated: CASSSSGGDNYGYTF. The chain carries TRBV28 and TRBJ1-2; TRBD1 is a possible D gene (6 bases). The CDR3 contains 15 residues. The germline V gene has CDR1 MDHEN and CDR2 SYDVKM. V lost 4 bases and J 2 bases, leaving 14 bases between the germline ends.

The V and J genes are TRBV2 and TRBJ2-5; no clear D. The DNA end is a closer match to TRBJ2-7, so the J assignment may be wrong. The CDR3 has 11 residues. CDR1 SNHLY and CDR2 FYNNEI come from the germline V gene. The CDR3 reads CASSVKYEQYF. The CDR3 nucleotides read TGTGCCAGCAGTGTGAAGTACGAGCAGTACTTC.

The chain joins TRBV18 to TRBJ2-6; possible D gene TRBD1, 6 bases. The V gene's germline CDR1 is KGHSH and CDR2 LQKENI. Trimming left V 5 bases short and J 0 bases short, with 11 bases between. The CDR3 has 16 amino acids. CDR3 DNA sequence: TGTGCCAGCTCAGTACAGGGTCCCTCTGGGGCCAACGTCCTGACTTTC. Its protein product is CASSVQGPSGANVLTF.

The gene calls are TRBV29-1 and TRBJ2-3; D may be TRBD1 or TRBD2 (5 bases each). CDR3 length equals 15 residues. Germline V CDR1 and CDR2: SQVTM, ANQGSEA. V lost 0 bases to trimming and J lost 6 bases, with 16 bases between them. Here the CDR3 reads CSVEDLRDDGDTQYF. The CDR3 DNA reads TGCAGCGTTGAAGATCTCCGGGACGACGGGGATACGCAGTATTTT.

The rearrangement uses TRBV7-9 and TRBJ1-1; tentatively, D is TRBD1 (6 bases). The CDR3 runs 12 residues. The V end was cut by 5 bases, the J end by 11 bases, with 15 bases between. Germline CDR1 SEHNR, CDR2 FQNEAQ (reference sequence). CDR3 sequence (DNA): TGTGCCAGCAGCCGAGGGTTCCAGGGGGCTTTCTTT. Its translation is CASSRGFQGAFF.

In its sample, this clone was seen a few times. The chain couples TRBV28 to TRBJ2-2; 7 bases line up with TRBD1. V lost 7 bases and J lost 6; bases outside the gene matches: 11. There are 15 residues in the CDR3. Germline CDR1 reads MDHEN; CDR2 reads SYDVKM. The CDR3 sequence is CASTKGGAWAGELFF. CDR3 sequence (DNA): TGTGCCAGCACCAAAGGGGGCGCGTGGGCCGGGGAGCTGTTTTTT.